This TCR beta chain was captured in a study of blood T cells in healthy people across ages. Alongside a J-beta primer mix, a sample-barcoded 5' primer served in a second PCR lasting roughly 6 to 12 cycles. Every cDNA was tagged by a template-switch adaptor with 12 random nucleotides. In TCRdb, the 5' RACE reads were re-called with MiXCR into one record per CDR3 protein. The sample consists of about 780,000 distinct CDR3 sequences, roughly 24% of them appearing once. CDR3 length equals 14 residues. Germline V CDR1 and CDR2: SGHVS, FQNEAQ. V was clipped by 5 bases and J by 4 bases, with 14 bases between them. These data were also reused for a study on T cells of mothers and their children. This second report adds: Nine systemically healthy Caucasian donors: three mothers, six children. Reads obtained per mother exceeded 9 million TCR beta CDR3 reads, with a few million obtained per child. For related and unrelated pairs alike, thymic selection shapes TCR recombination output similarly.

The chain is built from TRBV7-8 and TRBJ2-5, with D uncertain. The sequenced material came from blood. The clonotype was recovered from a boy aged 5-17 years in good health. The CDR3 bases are TGTGCCAGCAGCCCTAGTTCGAGAATAGAGACCCAGTACTTC. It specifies CASSPSSRIETQYF.